The clone carrying this TCR beta chain was detected a few times. Its cognate antigen is unknown. This table comes from immunoSEQ multiplex PCR, and its TCRdb copy is limited to in-frame clones, with some not included. The sample shows some 130,000 clones, 75% to 90% of them seen only once. CDR3 length: 12 amino acids. Germline V gene lookup returns CDR1 SGDLS and CDR2 YYNGEE. V dropped 7 bases and J dropped 6; count of bases not matched to a gene: 6. The source of the sample is a study of T cell responses to AZD1222 COVID-19 vaccine. Overall study results and limits: Two AZD1222 doses significantly raised spike-specific TCR breadth and depth over controls. Seropositive status at baseline applied to only a handful of AZD1222 recipients.

The sample in question was peripheral blood, obtained on day 0 of AZD1222 vaccination. The chain carries TRBV9 and TRBJ1-2; 7 bases match TRBD1. The TCR comes from an adult in good health. As DNA, the CDR3 is TGTGCCAGCTCCTCGGACAGGCATGGCTACACCTTC. Residues: CASSSDRHGYTF.